Here is one TCR beta chain with its context. Antigen specificity is unknown. The CDR3 runs 16 residues. V was clipped by 7 bases and J by 0 bases, with 13 bases between them. Germline values: CDR1 MNHEY, CDR2 SMNVEV (reference sequence). This sample was taken from a study of T cell responses to AZD1222 COVID-19 vaccine. At the level of the study: Doses given second, at about 4 or about 12 weeks, were pooled. Whole-study results and caveats: Spike-specific TCR depth and breadth grew after two AZD1222 doses. Seropositivity was recorded at baseline in only a handful of AZD1222 recipients. Repertoires were obtained solely post-peak T cell response.

Produced via immunoSEQ multiplex PCR; TCRdb's table is partial and in-frame only. The profile shows about 190,000 clones, roughly 92% of them singletons. The receptor was derived from an adult in good health. The starting material was peripheral blood, obtained on day 0 of AZD1222 vaccination. J is TRBJ2-6 and V is TRBV27; D is tentatively TRBD1 or TRBD2 (5 bases each). The chain's CDR3 is CASTRMRGSGANVLTF. CDR3 sequence (DNA): TGTGCCAGCACCCGGATGAGGGGCTCTGGGGCCAACGTCCTGACTTTC.